One sample yielded the 17 T cell receptor beta chains listed below, sequenced in a study of blood T cell repertoires in COVID-19. Sequenced by immunoSEQ multiplex PCR; TCRdb stores in-frame clones only, minus some. The sample records 60,000 to 70,000 clones, roughly 90% being singletons. The material sequenced was peripheral blood. The origin of the receptors is a woman aged 55-75 years with acute or convalescent COVID-19.

This clone was seen a handful of times. The rearrangement links TRBV3-1 (or the pseudogene TRBV3-2) to TRBJ1-6; TRBD1 aligns across 9 bases. J was trimmed by 10 bases and V by 2 bases; bases with no gene match: 6. Germline values: CDR1 LGHDT, CDR2 YNNKEL (reference sequence). The CDR3 runs 15 residues. CDR3 coding DNA: TGTGCCAGCAGCCAAACCGGGACAGGGCTATCACCCCTCCACTTT. Translating gives CASSQTGTGLSPLHF.

The genes are TRBV5-4 and TRBJ1-6; 10 bases match TRBD1. Germline V gene data show CDR1 as SGHNT and CDR2 as YYREEE (reference sequence). The CDR3 runs 16 residues. The V gene end was trimmed by 0 bases and the J gene end by 10 bases; junction bases not matched to a gene: 7. CDR3 amino acids: CASSLDLGTGESPLHF. For the CDR3, the DNA is TGTGCCAGCAGCTTGGATTTGGGGACAGGGGAATCACCCCTCCACTTT.

This clone was observed a single time. The chain links TRBV7-7 to TRBJ2-5; 11 bases line up with TRBD2. The CDR3 is 17 residues long. The V gene's germline CDR1 is SSHAT and CDR2 FNYEAQ (reference sequence). Trimming removed 6 bases from V and 3 bases from J; junction bases left unmatched: 12. The CDR3 loop is CASSPYFSGREKETQYF. CDR3 coding DNA: TGTGCCAGCAGTCCTTACTTTAGCGGGAGGGAGAAAGAGACCCAGTACTTC.

The genes are TRBV4-2 and TRBJ2-3, with 13 positions matching TRBD2. The CDR3 sequence is 20 residues long. The ends lost 4 bases at V and 0 bases at J; junction bases unmatched: 13. The germline V gene encodes CDR1 LGHNA and CDR2 YNFKEQ. In DNA form, the CDR3 reads TGTGCCAGCAGCCTAGAAACCACTAGCGGGAGGGCCGCTAGCACAGATACGCAGTATTTT. Amino acids: CASSLETTSGRAASTDTQYF.

The chain couples TRBV6-2 or TRBV6-3 to TRBJ1-6; tentatively, D is TRBD1 (6 bases). CDR3 length: 12 amino acids. Per the germline V gene, CDR1 is MNHEY and CDR2 is SVGEGT. Trimming removed 4 bases at V and 16 bases at J, with 14 bases between. This chain's CDR3 is CASSFPGTSLHF. The DNA of the CDR3 is TGTGCCAGCAGTTTCCCCGGGACATCTCTCCACTTT.

The CDR3 here is CASSIAGAEDYGYTF. In nucleotides, the CDR3 is TGTGCCAGTAGTATAGCAGGGGCGGAGGACTATGGCTACACCTTC. This chain joins TRBV19 and TRBJ1-2, with D tentatively TRBD1 (6 bases). Trimming took 1 base from V and 3 from J, leaving 12 bases between them. CDR1 and CDR2 (germline): LNHDA, SQIVND (reference sequence). There are 15 residues in the CDR3.

This clone was seen a single time. This rearrangement joins TRBV7-2 to TRBJ1-1; possibly TRBD1 for D (5 bases). This CDR3 comprises 16 residues. The ends were cut back, 2 bases at V and 1 base at J, with 14 bases in the middle. Per germline, CDR1 SGHTA and CDR2 FQGNSA. CDR3 sequence: CASSLWARGSNTEAFF. The CDR3 DNA sequence: TGTGCCAGCAGCTTATGGGCCCGGGGGTCGAACACTGAAGCTTTCTTT. The full variable domain, in which reference TRBV7-2 and TRBJ1-1 provide the parts outside the CDR3, is GAGVSQSPSNKVTEKGKDVELRCDPISGHTALYWYRQSLGQGLEFLIYFQGNSAPDKSGLPSDRFSAERTGGSVSTLTIQRTQQEDSAVYLCASSLWARGSNTEAFFGQGTRLTVV.

This clone was recorded once. The rearrangement uses TRBV27 and TRBJ2-1; 8 bases align to TRBD2. The J segment lost 7 bases and the V segment lost 2 bases, leaving 13 bases of the junction unmatched. This CDR3 is 17 amino acids long. The germline V gene encodes CDR1 MNHEY and CDR2 SMNVEV (reference sequence). As DNA, the CDR3 is TGTGCCAGCAGTTTAATCCCTCCGGGACTAGGGGCTAATGAGCAGTTCTTC. Translating gives CASSLIPPGLGANEQFF.

The chain recombines TRBV3-1 (or the pseudogene TRBV3-2) with TRBJ2-3, with a weak D call TRBD2 (6 bases). The V gene lost 4 bases and the J gene lost 8 bases, with 19 bases spanning the gap. CDR1 and CDR2 (germline): LGHDT, YNNKEL (reference sequence). The CDR3 loop spans 15 amino acids. CDR3 loop: CASSPSSGWPPTQYF. The CDR3 coding sequence is TGTGCCAGCAGCCCCAGTAGCGGATGGCCCCCTACGCAGTATTTT.

This chain connects TRBV6-5 to TRBJ2-1; TRBD2 matches 16 bases. Germline lookup yields CDR1 MNHEY and CDR2 SVGAGI. The V segment lost 0 bases and the J segment 9 bases; nucleotides outside the gene matches: 2. The CDR3 consists of 16 residues. CDR3 sequence reads: CASSYSGTSGRGEQFF. The CDR3 bases are TGTGCCAGCAGTTACTCTGGGACTAGCGGGAGGGGTGAGCAGTTCTTC.

The rearrangement uses TRBV7-8 and TRBJ2-2, with a tentative D call TRBD2 (5 bases). Trimming pared 5 bases from V and 5 bases from J, leaving 9 bases between. The CDR3 is 13 residues long. Germline V gene data show CDR1 as SGHVS and CDR2 as FQNEAQ. As DNA, the CDR3 is TGTGCCAGCAGCACACCGGGGACCGGGGAGCTGTTTTTT. Protein: CASSTPGTGELFF. Combining the CDR3 with reference TRBV7-8 and TRBJ2-2 gives the whole variable domain GAGVSQSPRYKVAKRGQDVALRCDPISGHVSLFWYQQALGQGPEFLTYFQNEAQLDKSGLPSDRFFAERPEGSVSTLKIQRTQQEDSAVYLCASSTPGTGELFFGEGSRLTVL.

This clone showed up just a few times. The CDR3 coding sequence is TGTGCCATCAGTTCGGGACAGTTATCCTACGAGCAGTACGTC. This sequence encodes CAISSGQLSYEQYV. The V call is TRBV10-3, the J call TRBJ2-7; 7 bases align to TRBD1. Trimming took 5 bases from V and 1 from J; bases not matched to a gene: 5. From germline, CDR1 is ENHRY and CDR2 SYGVKD. The CDR3 consists of 14 residues.

This clone is a singleton in its sample. The gene calls are TRBV18 and TRBJ2-7, with 7 nucleotides matching TRBD2. Germline V gives CDR1 KGHSH, CDR2 LQKENI. This CDR3 is built from 12 residues. After removal of 3 bases from V and 7 bases from J, the junction contained 3 bases not matched to a gene. CDR3 sequence reads: CASSPTSEEQYV. CDR3 sequence (DNA): TGTGCCAGCTCACCCACTAGCGAGGAGCAGTACGTC.

This sequence joins TRBV6-2 or TRBV6-3 and TRBJ2-7, with D possibly TRBD1 on 5 matching bases. Germline CDR1 and CDR2: MNHEY and SVGEGT. The CDR3 contains 15 residues. V was trimmed by 3 bases and J by 2 bases, leaving 14 bases between them. CDR3 loop: CASSYGSRAPYEQYV. The CDR3 DNA reads TGTGCCAGCAGTTATGGGTCCAGGGCCCCCTACGAGCAGTACGTC.

A few counts support this clone. The rearrangement uses TRBV6-2 or TRBV6-3 and TRBJ1-5; D possibly corresponds to TRBD1 (6 bases). V lost 4 bases and J 0 bases, leaving 25 bases between the germline ends. In germline, CDR1 is MNHEY, CDR2 SVGEGT. This CDR3 has 20 residues. CDR3 sequence reads: CASSSPRGQPKFDSNQPQHF. In nucleotides, the CDR3 is TGTGCCAGCAGTTCCCCCCGCGGACAGCCTAAATTCGATAGCAATCAGCCCCAGCATTTT.

The chain recombines TRBV19 with TRBJ1-2; TRBD1 matches 7 bases. Per germline, CDR1 LNHDA and CDR2 SQIVND (reference sequence). J was trimmed by 0 bases and V by 7 bases; bases with no gene match: 5. This CDR3 contains 14 residues. The CDR3 loop is CASKGARPNYGYTF. Here the CDR3 DNA reads TGTGCCAGTAAGGGGGCCCGTCCTAACTATGGCTACACCTTC.

V and J are TRBV6-5 and TRBJ2-7; D perhaps matches TRBD2 (6 bases). This CDR3 comprises 14 residues. CDR1 is MNHEY, CDR2 SVGAGI, per germline. V was trimmed by 8 bases and J by 4 bases, leaving 18 bases between them. The CDR3 DNA is TGTGCCAGCGGGGGTCGGCGGAGGGGTTACGAGCAGTACGTC. Translating gives CASGGRRRGYEQYV.